This entry lists 18 T cell receptor beta chains sequenced from one sample in a study of T cell repertoires in cytomegalovirus infection. Their antigens are not known. TCRdb processed the reads anew with MiXCR; each CDR3 protein has one entry. The repertoire holds fewer than 900,000 distinct CDR3 sequences, under 35% seen once, with about an eighth in the top ten. The specimen comprised cultured CD8+ T cells from PBMCs, sampled from culture after CMV antigen stimulation. All receptors derive from a human donor in good health (CMV status not recorded). Some clones in this sample may be carry-over from other donors' samples.

V and J are TRBV5-1 and TRBJ2-1; 7 bases line up with TRBD1. Germline-derived CDR1 and CDR2 are SGHRS and YFSETQ. There are 16 residues in the CDR3. Unmatched junction bases numbered 5, after V lost 0 bases and J lost 2 bases. This CDR3 is CASSLAGQPAYNEQFF. The DNA for the CDR3 is TGCGCCAGCAGCTTGGCGGGACAGCCAGCCTACAATGAGCAGTTCTTC.

As for this clonotype: Given the absence of the conserved phenylalanine or tryptophan at the CDR3 end, a read error is likely. No DNA is shown, since the ends of the CDR3 on it are uncertain; the CDR3 is the one TCRdb lists. The chain couples TRBV12-3 or TRBV12-4 to TRBJ2-3; TRBD1 is taken as the D call from the table, unchecked against the DNA. The CDR3 adds up to 9 amino acids, both ends counted. CDR3 residues: CASSFGDRV.

This rearrangement joins TRBV7-8 to TRBJ1-5; D ambiguous. CDR1 is SGHVS and CDR2 is FQNEAQ in the germline V gene. This CDR3 contains 15 residues. Trimming left V 4 bases short and J 0 bases short, with 10 bases between. The CDR3 nucleotides read TGTGCCAGCAGCTCTCAATACTATAGCAATCAGCCCCAGCATTTT. Translating gives CASSSQYYSNQPQHF.

The CDR3 loop is CASSDTGVPDTQYF. The CDR3 DNA is TGTGCCAGCAGTGACACAGGGGTACCAGATACGCAGTATTTT. V usage is TRBV2 and J usage is TRBJ2-3, with 7 bases that match TRBD1. J lost 4 bases, V lost 3 bases, and 4 bases had no gene match. This CDR3 comprises 14 residues. Germline loops: CDR1 SNHLY, CDR2 FYNNEI.

The V gene is TRBV19, the J gene TRBJ2-7, with a possible D match to TRBD2 (7 bases). The CDR3 covers 15 residues. In germline, CDR1 is LNHDA, CDR2 SQIVND (reference sequence). The ends were cut back, 3 bases at V and 1 base at J, with 13 bases in the middle. CDR3 DNA sequence: TGTGCCAGTAGTATGGGGGGGGGCTTTTCCTACGAGCAGTACTTC. Its protein product is CASSMGGGFSYEQYF.

Only one count was recorded for this clonotype. The V call is TRBV9, the J call TRBJ2-1, with 10 bases aligning to TRBD1. Trimming removed 6 bases from V and 14 bases from J; junction bases left unmatched: 5. The germline gives CDR1 SGDLS, CDR2 YYNGEE. This CDR3 is 11 amino acids long. CDR3 protein: CASTGGQGKFF. The CDR3 DNA follows: TGTGCCAGCACCGGGGGACAGGGGAAGTTCTTC.

This chain joins TRBV2 and TRBJ2-1; 12 positions agree with TRBD1. CDR3 length: 15 residues. Germline lookup yields CDR1 SNHLY and CDR2 FYNNEI. The V gene end was trimmed by 7 bases and the J gene end by 8 bases; junction bases not matched to a gene: 9. Here the CDR3 reads CASTPGTGGGDEQFF. The CDR3 DNA is TGTGCCAGCACCCCCGGGACAGGGGGCGGGGATGAGCAGTTCTTC.

This clonotype was recorded a few times. The chain recombines TRBV11-2 with TRBJ2-1; TRBD2 aligns across 8 bases. This CDR3 spans 16 amino acids. J lost 5 bases, V lost 5 bases, and 11 bases had no gene match. Germline V lookup: CDR1 SGHAT, CDR2 FQNNGV. The CDR3 protein is CASSDLRAGAHNEQFF. The CDR3, as DNA: TGTGCCAGCAGCGACTTGAGAGCGGGGGCTCACAATGAGCAGTTCTTC.

This clonotype was counted only a few times. The chain combines TRBV10-2 with TRBJ1-1; 7 nucleotides align to TRBD1. Germline assignment: CDR1 WSHSY and CDR2 SAAADI. The CDR3 runs 13 residues. V dropped 5 bases and J dropped 7; count of bases not matched to a gene: 7. CDR3 region: CASSIQGSSEAFF. The CDR3 DNA is TGCGCCAGCAGTATACAGGGGTCGAGTGAAGCTTTCTTT.

The chain employs TRBV6-6 and TRBJ2-7; 7 bases align to TRBD1. The germline CDR1 and CDR2 sequences are MNHNY and SVGAGI (reference sequence). The CDR3 is 15 amino acids. With 5 bases clipped from V and 0 bases from J, the junction kept 7 bases outside the gene matches. The CDR3 spells CASSQDGTASYEQYF. For the CDR3, the DNA is TGTGCCAGCAGTCAGGACGGGACAGCCTCCTACGAGCAGTACTTC.

The chain couples TRBV4-3 to TRBJ2-4, with 12 bases lining up with TRBD1. The CDR3 covers 19 residues. V was clipped by 3 bases and J by 0 bases; unmatched bases: 9. The germline gives CDR1 LGHNA, CDR2 YSLEER. CDR3 DNA: TGCGCCAGCAGCCAGGGACAGGGGGCAGGCACTCTAGCCAAAAACATTCAGTACTTC. Its translation: CASSQGQGAGTLAKNIQYF.

This clonotype showed up many times. V usage is TRBV7-6 and J usage is TRBJ1-1, with D unresolved. The length of the CDR3 is 14 residues. V dropped 1 base and J dropped 5 bases, with 11 bases sitting between them. Germline loops: CDR1 SGHVS, CDR2 FNYEAQ. The CDR3 DNA sequence: TGTGCCAGCAGCTTAGAACTCGGTGGAACTGAAGCTTTCTTT. The encoded protein is CASSLELGGTEAFF.

A few counts support this clonotype. J is TRBJ1-4 and V is TRBV7-2; D call uncertain. Germline V gives CDR1 SGHTA, CDR2 FQGNSA. The V gene lost 1 base and the J gene lost 6 bases, with 3 bases spanning the gap. The CDR3 has 12 amino acids. The CDR3 DNA reads as TGTGCCAGCAGCTTAGTCCATGAAAAACTGTTTTTT. Encoded protein: CASSLVHEKLFF.

The gene calls are TRBV6-2 or TRBV6-3 and TRBJ2-3; D ambiguous. Germline CDR1 reads MNHEY; CDR2 reads SVGEGT. This CDR3 spans 13 amino acids. Trimming removed 2 bases at V and 4 bases at J, with 7 bases between. CDR3 nucleotide sequence: TGTGCCAGCAGTTACCCCGGGCCAGATACGCAGTATTTT. Its protein is CASSYPGPDTQYF.

This clonotype has just a few counts. The chain joins TRBV28 to TRBJ1-4; possible D gene TRBD1, 5 bases. The CDR3 consists of 15 residues. V lost 7 bases to trimming and J lost 0 bases, with 12 bases between them. The germline CDR1 and CDR2 sequences are MDHEN and SYDVKM. The CDR3 DNA is TGTGCCAGCAACACGGAACAGGCAACTAATGAAAAACTGTTTTTT. It translates to CASNTEQATNEKLFF. The full variable domain, its missing parts supplied by reference TRBV28 and TRBJ1-4, is DVKVTQSSRYLVKRTGEKVFLECVQDMDHENMFWYRQDPGLGLRLIYFSYDVKMKEKGDIPEGYSVSREKKERFSLILESASTNQTSMYLCASNTEQATNEKLFFGSGTQLSVL.

This sequence joins TRBV9 and TRBJ2-1; the D gene could be TRBD1 or TRBD2 (5 bases each). Germline CDR1 reads SGDLS; CDR2 reads YYNGEE. The V end was cut by 0 bases, the J end by 7 bases, with 14 bases between. The CDR3 totals 15 residues. Written as DNA, the CDR3 is TGTGCCAGCAGCGTAGACTGGGGGAAAGGGAATGAGCAGTTCTTC. Protein: CASSVDWGKGNEQFF. Together with reference TRBV9 and TRBJ2-1, the CDR3 gives the full variable domain: DSGVTQTPKHLITATGQRVTLRCSPRSGDLSVYWYQQSLDQGLQFLIQYYNGEERAKGNILERFSAQQFPDLHSELNLSSLELGDSALYFCASSVDWGKGNEQFFGPGTRLTVL.

The V and J genes are TRBV7-9 and TRBJ1-4; the D is unclear. The ends were cut back, 6 bases at V and 8 bases at J, with 19 bases in the middle. CDR1 is SEHNR and CDR2 is FQNEAQ in the germline V gene (reference sequence). The CDR3 spans 15 residues. The CDR3, as DNA: TGTGCCAGCAGATCACTCTCCGCGGTTGGAGAAAAACTGTTTTTT. Translating gives CASRSLSAVGEKLFF.

This clonotype has just a few counts. The gene calls are TRBV5-5 and TRBJ2-1; D possibly corresponds to TRBD2 (6 bases). The CDR3 spans 14 residues. Trimming removed 4 bases from V and 5 bases from J, with 13 bases in between. Germline V CDR1 and CDR2: SGHKS, YYEKEE (reference sequence). Written as DNA, the CDR3 is TGTGCCAGCAGCGGGCAGGGAGGTAACAATGAGCAGTTCTTC. It translates to CASSGQGGNNEQFF.